Sequencing of this T cell receptor beta chain was carried out in a study of OX40 agonist ivuxolimab in advanced cancers. Overall study results and limits: Individuals who were partial responders at 0.1-3.0 mg/kg had clonal expansion that ranked among the lowest.

The germline V gene has CDR1 SGHVS and CDR2 FQNEAQ. V was trimmed by 5 bases and J by 4 bases, leaving 23 bases between them. The CDR3 runs to 17 residues. Produced via immunoSEQ multiplex PCR; TCRdb's table is partial and in-frame only. The sample yields more than 70,000 clones, 85% seen once. Of note for this clone: Its antigen is unidentified.

J is TRBJ2-5 and V is TRBV7-8, with D uncertain. The sequencing here drew on CD4+ or CD8+ T cells sorted from blood, taken in a trial of the OX40 agonist ivuxolimab. The receptor's source is an adult with an advanced solid tumor such as melanoma, head and neck, liver or kidney cancer. The CDR3 protein is CASSPLALGTSGETQYF. CDR3 in DNA: TGTGCCAGCAGCCCACTGGCATTGGGTACGTCGGGAGAGACCCAGTACTTC. Drawing the rest from reference TRBV7-8 and TRBJ2-5, the complete variable domain is GAGVSQSPRYKVAKRGQDVALRCDPISGHVSLFWYQQALGQGPEFLTYFQNEAQLDKSGLPSDRFFAERPEGSVSTLKIQRTQQEDSAVYLCASSPLALGTSGETQYFGPGTRLLVL.